The rows below give T cell receptor beta chains drawn from one sample of a study of blood T cell repertoires in COVID-19. Measured with immunoSEQ multiplex PCR; TCRdb has only the in-frame clones, and not every one. The table shows around 100,000 clones, with 84% occurring only once. Source material: peripheral blood. Source of these receptors: a man between 70 and 80 years old with active or convalescent COVID-19. Both conserved end residues are part of each CDR3. Each record gives: V gene, J gene, CDR3 protein.

TRBV2	TRBJ2-2	CASSRQGRTGELFF
TRBV5-6	TRBJ1-1	CASSFNEGQGVVTEAFF
TRBV12-3/TRBV12-4	TRBJ2-3	CASSSRNTQYF
TRBV20-1	TRBJ2-3	CSASPGGSDTQYF
TRBV7-9	TRBJ2-5	CASSARGTGVGETQYF
TRBV6-2/TRBV6-3	TRBJ2-5	CASSWDRPQETQYF
TRBV7-2	TRBJ1-1	CASSLEAGRNTEAFF
TRBV28	TRBJ2-2	CASSSDSGVSVGELFF
TRBV7-9	TRBJ1-5	CASSGQGQPQHF
TRBV28	TRBJ2-2	CASSFRATGLFF
TRBV5-1	TRBJ1-1	CASKQGGTEAFF
TRBV18	TRBJ1-5	CASSEQGYQPQHF
TRBV5-1	TRBJ1-4	CASSLAAPGGEKLFF
TRBV7-9	TRBJ1-6	CASKATGENSPLHF
TRBV11-1	TRBJ1-1	CASSLAQGQWDTEAFF
TRBV28	TRBJ1-6	CASSFGTGNSPLHF
TRBV5-8	TRBJ1-5	CASSLTGAGQPQHF
TRBV27	TRBJ2-2	CASSLSSVSNTGELFF
TRBV7-2	TRBJ2-7	CASSYRLAGGREQYF
TRBV2	TRBJ1-1	CASSVSRGETEAFF
TRBV30	TRBJ1-6	CAWSWTDSPLHF
TRBV5-5	TRBJ2-5	CASSLQRGTLETQYF
TRBV9	TRBJ2-5	CASSEGQGAVTQYF
TRBV6-4	TRBJ2-3	CASNRGAGDTQYF
TRBV30	TRBJ1-2	CAWTGGDGYTF
TRBV10-1	TRBJ1-2	CASSEGGQAYGYTF
TRBV2	TRBJ1-5	CASKVDRGNQPQHF
TRBV21-1	TRBJ1-5	CASSKGGHSNQPQHF
TRBV9	TRBJ1-3	CASSRDRTYGNTIYF
TRBV5-6	TRBJ1-6	CASSLLVGQGNSPLHF
TRBV27	TRBJ2-5	CASSPGQGAGKTQYF
TRBV7-9	TRBJ2-1	CASSIGLAPIEQFF
TRBV28	TRBJ1-4	CASSYTHEKLFF
TRBV7-2	TRBJ2-1	CASSLGGHPSYNEQFF
TRBV11-2	TRBJ1-4	CASSLDLATTNEKLFF
TRBV3-1/TRBV3-2	TRBJ2-7	CASSQPSGGTYEQYF
TRBV2	TRBJ1-1	CASSGQGGTEAFF
TRBV24-1	TRBJ2-3	CATSEGLVNTDTQYF
TRBV5-4	TRBJ1-5	CASSLGPDSYQPQHF
TRBV5-1	TRBJ1-2	CASSLDGQYGYTF
TRBV7-9	TRBJ1-2	CASSLAANYGYTF
TRBV5-4	TRBJ1-2	CASSTLRAVVEGYTF
TRBV30	TRBJ1-6	CASPGQGYSPLHF
TRBV2	TRBJ1-4	CASSYTQGSNEKLFF
TRBV27	TRBJ2-4	CASSPDRVKNIQYF
TRBV28	TRBJ1-5	CASSFVRQALGPQHF
TRBV4-3	TRBJ1-2	CASSQDTANNYGYTF
TRBV9	TRBJ1-1	CASSGKGGKDTEAFF
TRBV7-9	TRBJ1-1	CASSKDIMNTEAFF
TRBV14	TRBJ1-1	CASSHRESTEAFF
TRBV19	TRBJ2-4	CASSIDKASGGAKNIQYF
TRBV28	TRBJ2-2	CASSLVGAPGTGELFF
TRBV5-4	TRBJ1-2	CASSAGQTGSYGYTF
TRBV18	TRBJ1-2	CASSPSPPTANYGYTF
TRBV3-1/TRBV3-2	TRBJ1-1	CASSQAGGGIYTEAFF
TRBV28	TRBJ1-5	CASSLPRGLGNQPQHF
TRBV2	TRBJ1-4	CASSGELGVANEKLFF
TRBV6-2/TRBV6-3	TRBJ1-5	CASSYWQAWNQPQHF
TRBV5-1	TRBJ2-5	CASSSGSRGSYQETQYF
TRBV2	TRBJ2-2	CATPLGGTKYGELFF